This TCR beta chain was recorded in a study of T-cell reconstitution after alpha-beta-depleted transplantation in children (dated by TCRdb to the mid-2010s). Study-level background: The study quantitatively tracked T-cell immune reconstitution after TCRalphabeta/CD19-depleted allogeneic hematopoietic cell transplantation in children using TCR repertoire profiling.

The library relied on PCR. Reads for this sample came from an Illumina HiSeq 2500. Molecular barcoding was employed in the preparation of TCR libraries, with unique molecular identifiers being used to normalize TCRbeta repertoire quantification. TCRdb itself trimmed the public reads at Q25 with fastp, ran MiXCR and retained productive beta chains. Each entry is one CDR3 protein sequence, shown with its most common DNA and genes. Counted in this sample were some 350,000 distinct CDR3 sequences; 9% to 12% of them appeared once. The top ten clones comprise approximately 2.3% of the sample. In its sample, this clonotype was seen a few times. The target of this receptor is not known. Base qualities are not at hand, and no much larger clone is one base apart. V is pared back by 5 bases and J by 7 bases, with 17 bases lying between the germline termini. The germline V gene encodes CDR1 SGHTA and CDR2 FQGNSA. The CDR3, from cysteine to phenylalanine, totals 14 residues. Only CDR3 DNA remains: 42 bases, in frame from the first base.

Sequencing was performed on PBMCs from the stem cell graft donor, taken from the stem cell graft. This receptor chain uses TRBV7-2 and TRBJ1-1; the D gene is possibly TRBD1, with 6 bases matching. The TCR comes from a human donor who donated a stem cell graft to a child with acute lymphoblastic leukemia. The nucleotide sequence is given as TGTGCCAGCAGCCTCCTGGGGGGGGCGAGTGAAGCTTTCTTT. The resulting protein is CASSLLGGASEAFF.